This T cell receptor (beta chain) was profiled in a study of T cell responses to AZD1222 COVID-19 vaccine. Assay: immunoSEQ multiplex PCR; the TCRdb copy retains only in-frame clones and omits some. The table lists some 190,000 clones, 85% to 95% of them singletons. Of note for this clone: What it binds is unknown.

Study-wide points: Across the whole spike, CD4 TCRs peaked at regions 160-218 and 743-854. Spike-specific TCR repertoires showed rising breadth and depth after two AZD1222 doses.

V gave up 0 bases and J gave up 3 bases, with 10 bases separating them. The CDR3 length is 15 residues. Germline V gene sequence: CDR1 SGHRS, CDR2 YFSETQ. The V and J genes are TRBV5-1 and TRBJ1-3; no reliable D call. The receptor was isolated from an adult in good health. Sequences were derived from peripheral blood, sampled on day 0 of AZD1222 vaccination. The CDR3 spells CASSLEASGGNTIYF. CDR3 nucleotide sequence: TGCGCCAGCAGCTTGGAAGCGTCAGGTGGAAACACCATATATTTT.